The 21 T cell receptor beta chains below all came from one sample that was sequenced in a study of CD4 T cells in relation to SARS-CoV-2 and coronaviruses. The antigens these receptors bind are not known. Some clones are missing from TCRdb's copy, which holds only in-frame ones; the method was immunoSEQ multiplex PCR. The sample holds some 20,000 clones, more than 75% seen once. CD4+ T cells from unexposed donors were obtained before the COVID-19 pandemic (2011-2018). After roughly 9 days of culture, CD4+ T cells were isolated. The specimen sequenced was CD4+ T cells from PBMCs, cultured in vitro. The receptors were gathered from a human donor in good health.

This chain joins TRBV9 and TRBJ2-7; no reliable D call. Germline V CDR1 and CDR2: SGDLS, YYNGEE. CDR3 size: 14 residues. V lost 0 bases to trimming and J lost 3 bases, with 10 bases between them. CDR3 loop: CASSVDPTLYEQYF. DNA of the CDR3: TGTGCCAGCAGCGTAGACCCGACCCTCTACGAGCAGTACTTC.

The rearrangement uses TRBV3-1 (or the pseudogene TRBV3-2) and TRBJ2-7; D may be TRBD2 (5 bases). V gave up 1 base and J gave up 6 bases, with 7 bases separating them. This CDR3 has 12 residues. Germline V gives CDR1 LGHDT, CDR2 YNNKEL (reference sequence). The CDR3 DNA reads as TGTGCCAGCAGCCAAGCAGAGGGCGAGCAGTACTTC. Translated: CASSQAEGEQYF.

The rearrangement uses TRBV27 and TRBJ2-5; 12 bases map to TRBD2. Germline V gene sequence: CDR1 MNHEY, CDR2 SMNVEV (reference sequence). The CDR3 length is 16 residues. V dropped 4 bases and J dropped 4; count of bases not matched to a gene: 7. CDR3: CASSSLSTSGRETQYF. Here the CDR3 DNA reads TGTGCCAGCAGTTCTCTGTCGACTAGCGGGAGAGAGACCCAGTACTTC.

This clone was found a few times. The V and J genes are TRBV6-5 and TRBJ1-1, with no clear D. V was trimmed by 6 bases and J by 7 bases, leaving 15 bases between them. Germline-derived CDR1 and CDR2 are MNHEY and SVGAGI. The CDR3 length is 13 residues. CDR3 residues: CASRDLMGNEAFF. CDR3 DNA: TGTGCCAGCAGGGACCTCATGGGGAATGAAGCTTTCTTT.

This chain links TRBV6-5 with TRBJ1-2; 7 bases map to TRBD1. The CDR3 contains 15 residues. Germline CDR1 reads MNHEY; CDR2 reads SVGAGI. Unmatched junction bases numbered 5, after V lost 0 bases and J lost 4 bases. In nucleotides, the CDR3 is TGTGCCAGCAGTTACTCTGCAGGGGGGGGCTATGGCTACACCTTC. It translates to CASSYSAGGGYGYTF.

This CDR3 reads CSVDGTGGTEAFF. CDR3 bases: TGCAGCGTTGATGGGACAGGGGGCACTGAAGCTTTCTTT. This rearrangement joins TRBV29-1 to TRBJ1-1; 11 nucleotides match TRBD1. With 3 bases clipped from V and 4 bases from J, the junction kept 1 base outside the gene matches. The CDR3 is 13 residues long. Germline V gene data show CDR1 as SQVTM and CDR2 as ANQGSEA.

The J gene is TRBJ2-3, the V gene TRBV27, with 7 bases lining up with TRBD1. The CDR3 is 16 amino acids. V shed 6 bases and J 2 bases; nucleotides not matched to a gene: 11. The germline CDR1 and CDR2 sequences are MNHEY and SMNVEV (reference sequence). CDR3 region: CASRNLTGSNTDTQYF. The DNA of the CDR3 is TGTGCCAGCAGAAACCTGACAGGGTCTAACACAGATACGCAGTATTTT.

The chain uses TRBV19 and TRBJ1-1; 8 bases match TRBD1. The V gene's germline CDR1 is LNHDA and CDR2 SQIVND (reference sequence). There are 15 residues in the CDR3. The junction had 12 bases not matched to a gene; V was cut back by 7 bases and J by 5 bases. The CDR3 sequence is CASIDRGGTGTEAFF. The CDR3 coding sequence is TGTGCCAGTATCGACAGGGGAGGTACGGGAACTGAAGCTTTCTTT.

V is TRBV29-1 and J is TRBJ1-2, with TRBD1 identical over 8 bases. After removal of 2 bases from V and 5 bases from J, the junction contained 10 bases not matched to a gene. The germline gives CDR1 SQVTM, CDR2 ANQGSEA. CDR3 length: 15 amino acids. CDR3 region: CSVEKDREWGYGYTF. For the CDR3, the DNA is TGCAGCGTTGAAAAGGACAGGGAGTGGGGTTATGGCTACACCTTC. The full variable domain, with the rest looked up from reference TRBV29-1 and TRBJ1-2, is SAVISQKPSRDICQRGTSLTIQCQVDSQVTMMFWYRQQPGQSLTLIATANQGSEATYESGFVIDKFPISRPNLTFSTLTVSNMSPEDSSIYLCSVEKDREWGYGYTFGSGTRLTVV.

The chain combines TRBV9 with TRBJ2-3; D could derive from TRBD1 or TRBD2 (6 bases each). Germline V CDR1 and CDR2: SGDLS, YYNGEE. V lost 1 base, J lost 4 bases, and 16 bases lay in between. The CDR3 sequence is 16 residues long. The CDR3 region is CASSVRDGGGADTQYF. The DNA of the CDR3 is TGTGCCAGCAGCGTAAGGGATGGGGGCGGGGCAGATACGCAGTATTTT.

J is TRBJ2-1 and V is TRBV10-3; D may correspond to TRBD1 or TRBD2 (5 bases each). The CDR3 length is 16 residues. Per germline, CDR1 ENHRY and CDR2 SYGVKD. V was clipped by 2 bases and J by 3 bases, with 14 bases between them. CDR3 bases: TGTGCCATCAGTGAGCGGGGCAGGGCCAACTACAATGAGCAGTTCTTC. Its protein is CAISERGRANYNEQFF.

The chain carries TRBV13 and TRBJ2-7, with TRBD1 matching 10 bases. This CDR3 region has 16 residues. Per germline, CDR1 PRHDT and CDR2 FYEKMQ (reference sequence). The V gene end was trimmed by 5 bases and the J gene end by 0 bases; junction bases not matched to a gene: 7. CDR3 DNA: TGTGCCAGCAGCAGAACCGGGACAGGGGTCTCCTACGAGCAGTACTTC. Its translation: CASSRTGTGVSYEQYF.

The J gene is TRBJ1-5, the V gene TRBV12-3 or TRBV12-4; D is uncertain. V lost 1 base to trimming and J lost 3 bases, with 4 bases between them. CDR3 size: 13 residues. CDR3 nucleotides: TGTGCCAGCAGTTTAGAGTACAATCAGCCCCAGCATTTT. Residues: CASSLEYNQPQHF.

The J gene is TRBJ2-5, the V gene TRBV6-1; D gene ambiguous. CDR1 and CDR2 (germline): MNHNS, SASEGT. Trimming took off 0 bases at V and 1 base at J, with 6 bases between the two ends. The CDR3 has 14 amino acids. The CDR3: CASSEAPFQETQYF. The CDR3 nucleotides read TGTGCCAGCAGTGAAGCGCCATTCCAAGAGACCCAGTACTTC.

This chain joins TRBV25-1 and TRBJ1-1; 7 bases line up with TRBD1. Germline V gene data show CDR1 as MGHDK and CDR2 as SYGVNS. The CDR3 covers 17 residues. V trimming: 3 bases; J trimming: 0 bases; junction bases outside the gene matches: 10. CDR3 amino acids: CASSDSTHGTVNTEAFF. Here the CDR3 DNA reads TGTGCCAGCAGTGATTCAACCCACGGGACAGTGAACACTGAAGCTTTCTTT.

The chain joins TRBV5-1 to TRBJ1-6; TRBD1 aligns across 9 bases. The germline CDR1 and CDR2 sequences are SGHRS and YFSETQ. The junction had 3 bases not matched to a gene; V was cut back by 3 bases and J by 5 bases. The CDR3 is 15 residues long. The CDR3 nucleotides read TGCGCCAGCAGCTGGGGACAGGGCAATAATTCACCCCTCCACTTT. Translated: CASSWGQGNNSPLHF.

The CDR3 region has the DNA TGTGCCAGCAGTAGCGTTGAGACCCAGTACTTC. Its protein product is CASSSVETQYF. The J gene is TRBJ2-5, the V gene TRBV2, with no clear D. V shed 5 bases and J shed 5 bases, with 6 bases lying between them. The CDR3 has 11 amino acids. CDR1 SNHLY and CDR2 FYNNEI come from the germline V gene.

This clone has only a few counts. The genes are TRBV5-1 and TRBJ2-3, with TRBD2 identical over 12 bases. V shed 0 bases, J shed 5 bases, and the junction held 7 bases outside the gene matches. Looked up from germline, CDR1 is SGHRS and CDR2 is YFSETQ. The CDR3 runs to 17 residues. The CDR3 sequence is CASSLVLAGGPGDTQYF. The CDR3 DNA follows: TGCGCCAGCAGCTTGGTCCTAGCGGGAGGGCCAGGAGATACGCAGTATTTT.

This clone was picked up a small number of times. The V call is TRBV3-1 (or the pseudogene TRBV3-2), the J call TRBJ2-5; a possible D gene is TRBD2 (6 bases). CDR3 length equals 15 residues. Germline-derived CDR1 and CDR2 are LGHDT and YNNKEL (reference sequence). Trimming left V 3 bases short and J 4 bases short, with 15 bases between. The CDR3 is CASSHSSYGGETQYF. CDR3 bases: TGTGCCAGCAGCCATTCCTCTTACGGGGGAGAGACCCAGTACTTC.

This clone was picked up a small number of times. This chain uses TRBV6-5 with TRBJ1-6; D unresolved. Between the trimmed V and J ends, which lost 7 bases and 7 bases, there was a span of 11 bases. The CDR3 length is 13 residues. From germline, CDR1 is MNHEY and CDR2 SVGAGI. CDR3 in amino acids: CASKVQTNSPLHF. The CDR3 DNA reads TGTGCCAGCAAGGTGCAGACAAATTCACCCCTCCACTTT.

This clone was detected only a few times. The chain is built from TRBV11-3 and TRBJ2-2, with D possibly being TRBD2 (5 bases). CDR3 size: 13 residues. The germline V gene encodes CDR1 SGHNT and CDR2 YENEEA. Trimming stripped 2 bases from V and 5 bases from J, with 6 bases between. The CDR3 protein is CASSLRGTGELFF. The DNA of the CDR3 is TGTGCCAGCAGCTTAAGAGGGACCGGGGAGCTGTTTTTT.